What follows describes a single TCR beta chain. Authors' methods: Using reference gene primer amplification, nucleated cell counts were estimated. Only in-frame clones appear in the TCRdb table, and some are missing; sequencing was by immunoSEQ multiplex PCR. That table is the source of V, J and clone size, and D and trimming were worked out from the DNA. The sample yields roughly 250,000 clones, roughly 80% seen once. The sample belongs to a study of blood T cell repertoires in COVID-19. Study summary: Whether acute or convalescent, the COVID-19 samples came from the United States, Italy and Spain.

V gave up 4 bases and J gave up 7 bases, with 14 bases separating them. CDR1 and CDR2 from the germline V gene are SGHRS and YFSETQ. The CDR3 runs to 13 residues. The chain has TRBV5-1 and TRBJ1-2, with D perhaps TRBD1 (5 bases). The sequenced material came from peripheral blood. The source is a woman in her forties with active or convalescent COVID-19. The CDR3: CASSPIAGGGYTF. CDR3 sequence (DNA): TGCGCCAGCAGCCCTATAGCGGGGGGTGGCTACACCTTC.